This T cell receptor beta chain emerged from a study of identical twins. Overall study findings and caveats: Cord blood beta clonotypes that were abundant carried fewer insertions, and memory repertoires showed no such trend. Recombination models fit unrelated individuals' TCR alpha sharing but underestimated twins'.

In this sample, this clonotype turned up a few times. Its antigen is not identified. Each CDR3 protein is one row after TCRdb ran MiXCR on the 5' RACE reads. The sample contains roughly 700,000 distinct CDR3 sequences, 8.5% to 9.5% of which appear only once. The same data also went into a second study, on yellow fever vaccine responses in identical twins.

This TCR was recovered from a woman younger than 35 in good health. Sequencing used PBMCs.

The CDR3 bases are TGCGCCACCTCCTCTAGGGGAACAAGCTCCTACAATGAGCAGTTCTTC. It codes for CATSSRGTSSYNEQFF. J is TRBJ2-1 and V is TRBV5-1; a weak D match, TRBD1 (5 bases). The CDR3 extends over 16 amino acids. With 9 bases removed from V and 0 bases from J, the gap between germline ends came to 19 bases. Germline loops: CDR1 SGHRS, CDR2 YFSETQ.